This T cell receptor beta chain appears in the sequencing data of a study of Ad26.COV2.S vaccination and SARS-CoV-2 variants. Study-wide points: Reportedly, spike-specific CD8+ and CD4+ T cell responses achieved substantial breadth once vaccination had taken place. TCR breadth and depth estimates may have understated total T cell responses. Vaccinees and placebo recipients showed similar non-spike TCR breadth.

On this clone itself: The target antigen is unknown.

Treatment in this sample: around 19 received Ad26.COV2.S at low or high dose, single or two shots; about 5 received placebo; per-sample allocation not given. Samples were taken on day 63 after the first vaccine or placebo injection. Sequenced by immunoSEQ multiplex PCR; TCRdb stores in-frame clones only, minus some. This table holds 350,000 to 500,000 clones, approximately 92% found once. V lost 4 bases and J lost 3; bases outside the gene matches: 5. CDR3 size: 14 residues. Germline CDR1 is SGHNT and CDR2 is YYREEE (reference sequence). The chain employs TRBV5-4 and TRBJ2-5, with 8 bases that match TRBD2. The sequenced sample was peripheral blood, obtained in a trial of Ad26.COV2.S vaccine versus placebo. The sequence came from a person aged 18-60 years who received the Ad26.COV2.S COVID-19 vaccine or a placebo. CDR3 region: CASSVSGVEETQYF. CDR3 coding DNA: TGTGCCAGCAGCGTTAGCGGGGTGGAAGAGACCCAGTACTTC.